Listed below are T cell receptor beta chains from one sample, sequenced in a study of esophageal squamous cell carcinoma under preoperative chemotherapy. TCRdb re-called the PCR reads through MiXCR, storing one row per CDR3 protein. The repertoire holds around 11,000 distinct CDR3 sequences, with roughly 59% as singletons. Sample collection occurred from a patient given preoperative chemotherapy. These TCRs come from a human donor with esophageal squamous cell carcinoma. The donor label of this sample is uncertain. The CDR3 runs from the conserved cysteine through the conserved F or W. A D gene is named only where the DNA matches it firmly. Clone size is given for some rows only: seen once, a few or many times, or a class if the clone is expanded.

V: TRBV6-5
D: NA
size: NA
J: TRBJ2-3
DNA: TGTGCCAGCAGTTACTCGAGTGTGAGCACAGATACGCTGTATTTT
CDR3: CASSYSSVSTDTLYF

V: TRBV6-5
D: NA
size: NA
J: TRBJ2-5
DNA: TGTGCCAGCACTTGGGCAGGGCAGATCCAAGAGACCCAGTACTTC
CDR3: CASTWAGQIQETQYF

V: TRBV7-2
D: NA
size: NA
J: TRBJ2-1
DNA: TGTGCCAGCAGCTTAGGGTTGGCCAACAGGGAGCAGTTCTTT
CDR3: CASSLGLANREQFF

V: TRBV7-2
D: NA
size: NA
J: TRBJ2-3
DNA: TGTGCCAGCAGCTTAGTGGGGGGGCGGGCCACAGATACGCAGTATTTT
CDR3: CASSLVGGRATDTQYF

V: TRBV6-1
D: TRBD2
size: NA
J: TRBJ2-4
DNA: TGTGCCAGCAGTGAATCGGGGGGATGCGCCAAAAACACGCAGTATTTC
CDR3: CASSESGGCAKNTQYF

V: TRBV7-2
D: TRBD2
size: medium-sized
J: TRBJ2-3
DNA: TGTGCCAGCAGCTTAGCAGGACTAGCGGGAGGGGGAGGCGGCACAGATACGCAGTATTTT
CDR3: CASSLAGLAGGGGGTDTQYF

V: TRBV14
D: NA
size: many
J: TRBJ2-4
DNA: TGTGCCAGCAGCTTGCGTTCCCCCGGGGACATTCAGTACTTC
CDR3: CASSLRSPGDIQYF

V: TRBV12-3/TRBV12-4
D: TRBD2
size: NA
J: TRBJ2-1
DNA: TGTGCCAGCACTAGTAGCGGGCAAGGAGAGACCCAGTTCTTC
CDR3: CASTSSGQGETQFF

V: TRBV6-1
D: NA
size: few
J: TRBJ1-1
DNA: TGTGCCAGCAGTGAAGGGTGGTTAGGAGTTGCCACTGAAGCTTTCTTT
CDR3: CASSEGWLGVATEAFF

V: TRBV6-1
D: NA
size: few
J: TRBJ1-5
DNA: TGTGCCGCGAGGGACTGGGATCACCCCTGGCAGCCCCAGCATTTT
CDR3: CAARDWDHPWQPQHF

V: TRBV6-2/TRBV6-3
D: TRBD2
size: NA
J: TRBJ2-1
DNA: TGTGCCAGCAGTTACCCGGGGGGGGTGGTCCACAATGAGCAGTTCTTC
CDR3: CASSYPGGVVHNEQFF

V: TRBV6-5
D: NA
size: NA
J: TRBJ2-3
DNA: TGTGCCAAGAGTTACTCGACCGATGAGCAGTATTTT
CDR3: CAKSYSTDEQYF

V: TRBV6-1
D: NA
size: NA
J: TRBJ2-2
DNA: TGTGCCAGCAGTGAAGGATGGGGCACCGGGGAGCTGTTTTTT
CDR3: CASSEGWGTGELFF

V: TRBV6-1
D: TRBD2
size: NA
J: TRBJ2-3
DNA: TGTGCCAGCATCGCGGGTAGCGGGGGCCGTGACCAAGAGACCCAGTATTTT
CDR3: CASIAGSGGRDQETQYF

V: TRBV6-1
D: NA
size: NA
J: TRBJ2-1
DNA: TGTGCGGGCAGTACGAACTACGAGGAGCTGTTTTTC
CDR3: CAGSTNYEELFF

V: TRBV6-1
D: NA
size: NA
J: TRBJ2-3
DNA: TGTGCCAGCCGTGGCCCATTTAGCACAGATACGCAGTATTTT
CDR3: CASRGPFSTDTQYF

V: TRBV6-5
D: TRBD2
size: NA
J: TRBJ2-3
DNA: TGTGCCAGCAGTTACCGGACTAGCGGCCCCACACAGTTCGCAGATACGCAGTATTTT
CDR3: CASSYRTSGPTQFADTQYF

V: TRBV6-1
D: NA
size: NA
J: TRBJ2-7
DNA: TGTGCCAGCAGTGAAGCGCTAAGCGGGCGCTACGAGCAGTACTTC
CDR3: CASSEALSGRYEQYF

V: TRBV10-1
D: NA
size: NA
J: TRBJ2-2
DNA: TGCGCCAGCAGTGACCTGTCCGGCGGGAAACATGACGGGGAGCTGTTTTTT
CDR3: CASSDLSGGKHDGELFF

V: TRBV12-3/TRBV12-4
D: NA
size: NA
J: TRBJ2-1
DNA: TGTGCCAGCAGTTTCCAGGGGGGTTACTACGAGCAGTTCTTC
CDR3: CASSFQGGYYEQFF

V: TRBV6-5
D: TRBD2
size: NA
J: TRBJ2-3
DNA: TGTGCCAGCAGTTTGGGAGCGGGAGCCAAAGATACGCAGTATTTT
CDR3: CASSLGAGAKDTQYF

V: TRBV6-1
D: NA
size: once
J: TRBJ2-2
DNA: TGTGCCAGCAGTGAATTCGGCGTAGGGGCCAACACCGGGGAGCTGTTTTTT
CDR3: CASSEFGVGANTGELFF

V: TRBV10-3
D: NA
size: NA
J: TRBJ2-2
DNA: TGTGCCAAGAGTGGTGCGAGGTCCGGGGAGCTGTTTTTT
CDR3: CAKSGARSGELFF

V: TRBV6-1
D: NA
size: many
J: TRBJ2-1
DNA: TGTGCCAGCAGTGAATGGGGGTCTGGCTACAATGAGCAGTTCTTC
CDR3: CASSEWGSGYNEQFF

V: TRBV6-5
D: NA
size: NA
J: TRBJ2-7
DNA: TGTGTCGGCAGTTTTGGGCAGTCCTACGAGCAGTACTTC
CDR3: CVGSFGQSYEQYF

V: TRBV6-1
D: TRBD1
size: NA
J: TRBJ2-3
DNA: TGTGCCAGCAGTGGCTCAGGGGGTAAAAATACGCAGTATTTT
CDR3: CASSGSGGKNTQYF

V: TRBV6-5
D: NA
size: few
J: TRBJ2-1
DNA: TGTGCCAGCAGTTCAGGGTTACATGAGCAGTTCTTC
CDR3: CASSSGLHEQFF

V: TRBV6-1
D: TRBD2
size: many
J: TRBJ2-5
DNA: TGTGCCAGACCGGGACTAGCGGCCAATGAGCAGTACTTC
CDR3: CARPGLAANEQYF

V: TRBV6-1
D: NA
size: NA
J: TRBJ2-3
DNA: TGTGCCAGGGGGCTGAGGGCGGGGAATACGCAGTATTTC
CDR3: CARGLRAGNTQYF

V: TRBV7-2
D: NA
size: NA
J: TRBJ2-5
DNA: TGTGCCAGCAGCTTAGGGCCCTTCGGGGTCCAAGAGACCCAGTACTTC
CDR3: CASSLGPFGVQETQYF

V: TRBV6-1
D: NA
size: NA
J: TRBJ1-2
DNA: TGTGCCAGCAGGAACCCAGTTCTCTTC
CDR3: CASRNPVLF

V: TRBV6-1
D: NA
size: NA
J: TRBJ2-3
DNA: TGTGCCAGCAGTGGATTTGGGGGAAGCTACCCAGATACCCAGTATTTC
CDR3: CASSGFGGSYPDTQYF

V: TRBV27
D: TRBD2
size: once
J: TRBJ2-7
DNA: TGTGCCAGCGGGGGCAGCGGGGGGGGGAAGCCAGATACGCAGTACTTC
CDR3: CASGGSGGGKPDTQYF

V: TRBV27
D: NA
size: medium-sized
J: TRBJ1-1
DNA: TGTGCCAGCAGTTTACGGGGCACAATGAACACTGAAGCTTTCTTT
CDR3: CASSLRGTMNTEAFF

V: TRBV6-1
D: NA
size: NA
J: TRBJ2-1
DNA: TGTGCCAGCAGTGAAGGGGGAGGCCTTGATGAGCAGTTCTTC
CDR3: CASSEGGGLDEQFF

V: TRBV6-1
D: TRBD2
size: NA
J: TRBJ2-4
DNA: TGTGCCAGCAGTGTATTGGGGGGGAGCGACAAAAACATTCAGTATTTC
CDR3: CASSVLGGSDKNIQYF

V: TRBV6-1
D: TRBD1
size: NA
J: TRBJ1-2
DNA: TGTGCCAGCGGGGACAGTAATGGCTACACCTTC
CDR3: CASGDSNGYTF

V: TRBV6-2/TRBV6-3
D: TRBD1
size: NA
J: TRBJ2-4
DNA: TGTGCCAGCAGTCCCGGACAGGGGCTTAAAAACATTCAGTACTTC
CDR3: CASSPGQGLKNIQYF

V: TRBV6-1
D: NA
size: NA
J: TRBJ2-4
DNA: TGTCCCAGCCGTGAATTTGGGCGGAGAGACAAAGATATTCAGTACTTC
CDR3: CPSREFGRRDKDIQYF

V: TRBV6-1
D: NA
size: NA
J: TRBJ1-3
DNA: TGTGCCAGCAGTGAAGCGGGGGATCCGTCTGGAAACACCATATATTTT
CDR3: CASSEAGDPSGNTIYF

V: TRBV6-1
D: NA
size: NA
J: TRBJ2-7
DNA: TGTGCCAGCCTGGGGCGGAATTCCTACGAGCAGTACTTC
CDR3: CASLGRNSYEQYF

V: TRBV6-1
D: TRBD1
size: medium-sized
J: TRBJ2-1
DNA: TGTGCCAGCAGCCGCGGACAGGCCCGCTACAATGAGCAGTTCTTC
CDR3: CASSRGQARYNEQFF